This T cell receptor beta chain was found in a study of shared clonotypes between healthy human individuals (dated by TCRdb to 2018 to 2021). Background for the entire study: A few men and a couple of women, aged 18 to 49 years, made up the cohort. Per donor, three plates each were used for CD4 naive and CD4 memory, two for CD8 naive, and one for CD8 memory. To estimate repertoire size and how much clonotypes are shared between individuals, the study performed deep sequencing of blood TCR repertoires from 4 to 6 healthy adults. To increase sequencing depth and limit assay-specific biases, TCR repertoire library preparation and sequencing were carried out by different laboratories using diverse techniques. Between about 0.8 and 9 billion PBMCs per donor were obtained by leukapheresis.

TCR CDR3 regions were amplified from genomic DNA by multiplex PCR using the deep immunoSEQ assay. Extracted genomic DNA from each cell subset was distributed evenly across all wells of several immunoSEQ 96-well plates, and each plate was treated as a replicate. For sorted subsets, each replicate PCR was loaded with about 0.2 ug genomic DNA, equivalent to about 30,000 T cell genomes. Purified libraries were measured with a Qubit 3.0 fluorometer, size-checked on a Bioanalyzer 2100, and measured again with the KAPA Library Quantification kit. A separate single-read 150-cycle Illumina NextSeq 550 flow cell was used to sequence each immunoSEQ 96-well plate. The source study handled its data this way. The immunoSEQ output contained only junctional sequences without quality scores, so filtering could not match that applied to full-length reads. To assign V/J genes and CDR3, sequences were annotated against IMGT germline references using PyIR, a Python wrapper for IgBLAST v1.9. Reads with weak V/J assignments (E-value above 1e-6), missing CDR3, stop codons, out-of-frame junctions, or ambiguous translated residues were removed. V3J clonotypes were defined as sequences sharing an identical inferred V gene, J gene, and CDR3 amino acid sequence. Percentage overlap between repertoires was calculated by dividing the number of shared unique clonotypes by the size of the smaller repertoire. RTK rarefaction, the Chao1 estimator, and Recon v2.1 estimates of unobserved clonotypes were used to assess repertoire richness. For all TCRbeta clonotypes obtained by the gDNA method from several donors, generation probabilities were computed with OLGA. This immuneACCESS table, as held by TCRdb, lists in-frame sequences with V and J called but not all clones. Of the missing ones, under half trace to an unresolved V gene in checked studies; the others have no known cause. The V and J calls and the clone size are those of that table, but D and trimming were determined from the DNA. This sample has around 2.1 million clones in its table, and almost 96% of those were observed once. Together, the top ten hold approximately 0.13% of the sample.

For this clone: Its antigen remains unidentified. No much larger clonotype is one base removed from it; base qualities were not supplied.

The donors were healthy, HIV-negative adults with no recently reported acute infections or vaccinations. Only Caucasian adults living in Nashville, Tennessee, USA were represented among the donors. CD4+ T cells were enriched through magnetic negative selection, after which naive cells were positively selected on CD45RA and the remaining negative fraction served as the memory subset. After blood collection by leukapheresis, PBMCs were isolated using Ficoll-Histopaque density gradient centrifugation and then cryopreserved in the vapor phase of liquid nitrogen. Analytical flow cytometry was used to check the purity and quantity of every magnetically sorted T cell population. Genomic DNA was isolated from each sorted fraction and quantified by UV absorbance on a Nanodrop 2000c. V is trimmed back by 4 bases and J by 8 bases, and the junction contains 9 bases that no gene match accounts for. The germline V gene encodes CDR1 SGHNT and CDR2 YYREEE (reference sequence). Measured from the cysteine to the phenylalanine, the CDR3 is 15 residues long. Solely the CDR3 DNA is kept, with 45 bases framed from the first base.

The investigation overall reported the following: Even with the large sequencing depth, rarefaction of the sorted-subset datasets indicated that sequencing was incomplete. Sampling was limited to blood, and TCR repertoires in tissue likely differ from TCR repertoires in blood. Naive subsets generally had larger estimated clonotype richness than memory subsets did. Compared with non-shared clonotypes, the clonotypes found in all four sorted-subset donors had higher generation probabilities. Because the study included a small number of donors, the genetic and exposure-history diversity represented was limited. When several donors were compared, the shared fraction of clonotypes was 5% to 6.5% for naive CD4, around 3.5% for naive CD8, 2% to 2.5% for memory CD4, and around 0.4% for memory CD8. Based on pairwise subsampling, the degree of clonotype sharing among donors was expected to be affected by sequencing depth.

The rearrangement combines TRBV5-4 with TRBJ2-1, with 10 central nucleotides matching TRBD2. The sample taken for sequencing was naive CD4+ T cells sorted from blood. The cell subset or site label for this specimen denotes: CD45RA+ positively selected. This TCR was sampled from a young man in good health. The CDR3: CASSPRLAGVHEQFF. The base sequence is TGTGCCAGCAGCCCCAGGCTAGCGGGGGTCCATGAGCAGTTCTTC.